This is a list of T cell receptor beta chains from one sample in a study of T cell changes during pregnancy in multiple sclerosis. Method: immunoSEQ multiplex PCR; TCRdb's copy keeps in-frame clones and lacks some. This table has 70,000 to 80,000 clones, roughly nine tenths appearing once. Material: peripheral blood, obtained before pregnancy. These receptors all come from a female donor with multiple sclerosis, enrolled in a pregnancy study. Both conserved end residues are part of each CDR3. The D gene is left open where the match is weak. Clone size is stated in some rows and not others, as once, few, many or a class when expanded.

CDR3aa	CDR3nt	v_gene	d_gene	j_gene	abundance
CASSTRLDRQYEQYF	TGTGCCAGCAGCACCCGACTAGATCGTCAGTACGAGCAGTACTTC	TRBV7-8	-	TRBJ2-7	-
CASSSDRGSYEQYF	TGTGCCAGCAGCTCGGACAGGGGATCCTACGAGCAGTACTTC	TRBV7-9	TRBD1	TRBJ2-7	-
CASSLDGVGSPLHF	TGTGCCAGCAGCTTAGACGGGGTAGGGTCACCCCTCCACTTT	TRBV7-9	-	TRBJ1-6	-
CASSFGTSYEQYF	TGTGCCAGCTCCTTCGGGACTAGCTACGAGCAGTACTTC	TRBV18	TRBD2	TRBJ2-7	-
CASSTTGDSNSPLHF	TGTGCCAGCAGCACTACAGGGGACTCTAATTCACCCCTCCACTTT	TRBV25-1	TRBD1	TRBJ1-6	few
CASSFHRDNPHEQYF	TGTGCCAGCAGCTTCCACCGGGACAACCCACACGAGCAGTACTTC	TRBV7-9	-	TRBJ2-7	-
CAEGRGETQYF	TGTGCTGAAGGGAGGGGAGAGACCCAGTACTTC	TRBV6-1	TRBD2	TRBJ2-5	-
CATVGGDGNQPQHF	TGTGCCACGGTAGGGGGCGACGGCAATCAGCCCCAGCATTTT	TRBV18	TRBD1	TRBJ1-5	few
CASSKVRGGPNEQFF	TGTGCCAGCAGCAAAGTCCGGGGGGGCCCCAATGAGCAGTTCTTC	TRBV7-8	TRBD2	TRBJ2-1	once
CSARRGGEQYF	TGCAGTGCCCGACGGGGGGGCGAGCAGTACTTC	TRBV20-1	TRBD2	TRBJ2-7	-
CASMRSLNTEAFF	TGCGCCAGCATGAGGTCTTTGAACACTGAAGCTTTCTTT	TRBV10-1	-	TRBJ1-1	-
CASSLEGGYNEQFF	TGTGCCAGCAGCTTGGAAGGCGGCTACAATGAGCAGTTCTTC	TRBV5-8	-	TRBJ2-1	once
CASSPTSGGAKQFF	TGTGCCAGCAGTCCGACTAGCGGGGGGGCGAAGCAGTTCTTC	TRBV2	TRBD2	TRBJ2-1	-
CASSQASLVNTEAFF	TGCGCCAGCAGCCAAGCCAGTCTTGTGAACACTGAAGCTTTCTTT	TRBV4-3	-	TRBJ1-1	-
CASSQGRASYNEQFF	TGCGCCAGCAGTCAGGGCAGAGCCTCCTACAATGAGCAGTTCTTC	TRBV5-1	-	TRBJ2-1	-
CASSVDSRASGYTF	TGTGCCAGCAGCGTAGATTCCAGGGCATCTGGCTACACCTTC	TRBV9	-	TRBJ1-2	-
CASSLPRDTQYF	TGTGCCAGCAGCTTGCCCAGGGATACGCAGTATTTT	TRBV5-4	-	TRBJ2-3	-
CASNFELNSPLHF	TGTGCCAGCAACTTTGAACTCAATTCACCCCTCCACTTT	TRBV2	-	TRBJ1-6	-
CASSPPGQGNEKLFF	TGTGCCAGCTCACCACCAGGACAGGGGAATGAAAAACTGTTTTTT	TRBV18	TRBD1	TRBJ1-4	-
CAWSVLAGGPNEQFF	TGTGCCTGGAGTGTACTAGCGGGGGGGCCCAATGAGCAGTTCTTC	TRBV30	TRBD2	TRBJ2-1	-
CASSSSVSNEQFF	TGTGCCAGCAGCTCCTCTGTCAGCAATGAGCAGTTCTTC	TRBV7-8	-	TRBJ2-1	-
CASSGQRGAAYEQYF	TGTGCCAGCAGCGGCCAGCGGGGGGCAGCCTACGAGCAGTACTTC	TRBV5-4	TRBD2	TRBJ2-7	-
CASSFLRPGQRIMNTEAFF	TGTGCCAGCAGCTTTCTCCGCCCAGGACAGCGAATAATGAACACTGAAGCTTTCTTT	TRBV7-2	-	TRBJ1-1	-
CASSLRTGNYGYTF	TGTGCCAGCTCACTTCGGACAGGGAACTATGGCTACACCTTC	TRBV18	TRBD1	TRBJ1-2	-
CASSTAGRTGGRETQYF	TGTGCCAGTAGTACGGCCGGGAGGACAGGGGGCAGGGAGACCCAGTACTTC	TRBV19	TRBD1	TRBJ2-5	-
CAWSSGLAGRNEQFF	TGTGCCTGGAGTTCAGGACTAGCGGGAAGGAATGAGCAGTTCTTC	TRBV30	TRBD2	TRBJ2-1	-
CASSEGGQGRNIQYF	TGTGCCAGCAGTGAGGGGGGACAGGGGAGAAACATTCAGTACTTC	TRBV2	TRBD1	TRBJ2-4	-
CAWSGWTSGENTGELFF	TGTGCCTGGAGTGGTTGGACTAGCGGAGAGAACACCGGGGAGCTGTTTTTT	TRBV30	TRBD2	TRBJ2-2	-
CASSLSPNTEAFF	TGTGCCAGCAGCTTGTCCCCAAACACTGAAGCTTTCTTT	TRBV5-6	-	TRBJ1-1	once
CASAVGANQPQHF	TGTGCCAGTGCGGTTGGGGCCAATCAGCCCCAGCATTTT	TRBV19	-	TRBJ1-5	-
CAWSRAQGTDTIYF	TGTGCCTGGAGCCGCGCACAGGGGACAGACACCATATATTTT	TRBV30	TRBD1	TRBJ1-3	-
CASSRIRLAGAYNEQFF	TGTGCCAGCAGCCGCATCCGACTAGCGGGGGCCTACAATGAGCAGTTCTTC	TRBV7-8	TRBD2	TRBJ2-1	once
CASSLGREAFF	TGTGCCAGCAGCTTGGGTCGCGAGGCTTTCTTT	TRBV5-8	-	TRBJ1-1	-
CASSRTSAYSTDTQYF	TGTGCCAGCAGCCGGACTAGCGCGTATAGCACAGATACGCAGTATTTT	TRBV7-2	TRBD2	TRBJ2-3	few
CASSPRRETQYF	TGTGCCAGCTCACCGAGGCGAGAGACCCAGTACTTC	TRBV18	-	TRBJ2-5	-
CASSLTGGFEETQYF	TGTGCCAGCAGCTTAACAGGGGGCTTTGAAGAGACCCAGTACTTC	TRBV7-3	TRBD1	TRBJ2-5	-
CASSSIAGMAYEQYF	TGTGCCAGCTCATCCATAGCGGGAATGGCCTACGAGCAGTACTTC	TRBV18	TRBD2	TRBJ2-7	-
CASSRPPGLGAANEKLFF	TGTGCCAGCAGCCGGCCCCCCGGCCTCGGAGCAGCTAATGAAAAACTGTTTTTT	TRBV5-6	-	TRBJ1-4	-
CASSLDHWGPNTEAFF	TGTGCCAGCAGCTTAGATCATTGGGGGCCGAACACTGAAGCTTTCTTT	TRBV11-2	-	TRBJ1-1	-
CASSVFSGGEFNEQFF	TGTGCCAGCAGCGTATTTAGCGGGGGGGAATTCAATGAGCAGTTCTTC	TRBV9	TRBD2	TRBJ2-1	-
CASSAMTGPSGYTF	TGTGCCAGCAGCGCTATGACAGGCCCTAGTGGCTACACCTTC	TRBV13	-	TRBJ1-2	-
CASKPGQGAIEQYF	TGTGCCAGTAAACCGGGACAGGGGGCCATCGAGCAGTACTTC	TRBV6-1	TRBD1	TRBJ2-7	-
CASSDGGGGFTDTQYF	TGTGCCAGCAGTGATGGGGGCGGGGGTTTCACAGATACGCAGTATTTT	TRBV2	-	TRBJ2-3	-
CASREVGHPIEAFF	TGTGCCAGCAGGGAAGTGGGACACCCAATCGAAGCTTTCTTT	TRBV6-1	-	TRBJ1-1	few
CASSPQISAGFLSYEQYF	TGTGCCAGCAGCCCCCAAATATCAGCGGGGTTCCTCTCCTACGAGCAGTACTTC	TRBV7-2	TRBD2	TRBJ2-7	-
CASLARVAGGDLQGYTF	TGTGCCAGCTTAGCCCGGGTTGCGGGCGGTGACCTCCAAGGCTACACCTTC	TRBV18	-	TRBJ1-2	-
CAIGLGTEDNEQFF	TGTGCCATCGGGTTGGGGACAGAAGACAATGAGCAGTTCTTC	TRBV10-3	TRBD1	TRBJ2-1	-
CASSGQSSYEQYF	TGTGCCAGCAGCGGACAGAGCTCCTACGAGCAGTACTTC	TRBV7-2	-	TRBJ2-7	-